This T cell receptor beta chain was captured by sequencing in a study of T cells in Graves' hyperthyroidism and ophthalmopathy (dated by TCRdb to about 2019). In the study overall: Peripheral blood samples were taken at the time of initial diagnosis, prior to any treatment. A discovery cohort of about a hundred patients, roughly 45 with Graves' ophthalmopathy and approximately 55 with stable Graves' hyperthyroidism, was used to find distinguishing TCR V-J signatures. Prospective prediction of ophthalmopathy was tested in an independent validation cohort of 18 hyperthyroidism patients and 15 to 17 patients who later progressed to ophthalmopathy. The 95 to 100 discovery patients were randomly split 7:3 into training and test sets. In addition, the study compared T-cell repertoires in thyroid tissue and in blood from five to seven Graves' hyperthyroidism patients. After blood sampling, hyperthyroidism patients were treated with methimazole at a starting dose of 30 mg daily, and ophthalmopathy patients were treated with high-dose intravenous methylprednisolone. The paper reports TCR Vbeta CDR3 sequencing of some 140 peripheral blood samples: 40 to 45 ophthalmopathy, 70 to 85 hyperthyroidism and around 17 progressor patients. The paper as a whole reports these results and caveats: No statistical method was used to fix the sample size in advance, and group allocation was not hidden from the investigators. Most expanded thyroid clonotypes (frequency above 0.001) were also detected in blood, a finding suggesting that blood repertoires may reflect thyroid immune responses. Ophthalmopathy was separated from stable hyperthyroidism by a 13 V-J signature model, with 85% to 90% sensitivity and approximately 84% specificity obtained in cross-validation and 80%/75% obtained in testing. In validation, the model predicted progression to ophthalmopathy a median of roughly 6.2 months before onset, with about 67% sensitivity and roughly 72% specificity.

CDR1 and CDR2 (DFQATT, SNEGSKA) derive from the germline V gene (reference sequence). Its CDR3 holds 17 amino acids, cysteine through phenylalanine. Only the CDR3 part of the read is kept: 51 bases, read in frame from the first base. Ends trimmed: V by 0 bases, J by 2 bases; bases unmatched to a gene: 9. In this sample, this clonotype turned up many times. Its binding antigen is unknown. No base-level quality is on record; no much larger clone is a single base apart. The hyperthyroidism patients were between 18 and 65 years old and newly diagnosed, with a disease duration of less than 2 months. Exclusion was applied to patients with uncontrolled infections, other autoimmune diseases, pregnancy or lactation. Diagnoses relied on clinical symptoms, serum thyroxine and TRAb, thyroid ultrasound and orbital computed tomography. For progressor patients, blood was drawn at the first diagnosis of hyperthyroidism, before any ophthalmopathy symptoms had appeared. PBMCs were isolated from 7.5 to 10 ml of fresh peripheral blood by Ficoll-Paque density gradient centrifugation. Progressor patients were initially diagnosed with Graves' hyperthyroidism and developed ophthalmopathy during follow-up. Total RNA was extracted using Trizol reagent, and RNA quality was assessed on an Agilent 2100 Bioanalyzer.

The TCR beta CDR3 regions were amplified from RNA transcripts. For the first round of RT-PCR on the TCR CDR3, the HTBI primer set was used together with the Qiagen OneStep RT-PCR kit. The libraries were constructed in a second round of multiplex PCR and then size-selected and purified. Sequencing of the libraries was done on an Illumina HiSeq2000 using paired-end 100 bp reads. For the original study's pipeline: SOAPnuke was used to process the raw data, throwing out any read that contained adapters or uncalled bases, had a mean Phred below 15, or lacked an exact constant-primer or identifier match. COPE v1.2.5 was used to merge high-quality paired reads, and clonotypes were defined as unique nucleotide sequences. MiTCR v1.1 was used to align the clonotypes against IMGT TRBV, TRBD and TRBJ reference segments. The analysis included only V-J combinations with a frequency above 0.0001, which together covered around 99% of the repertoires. A TCS score was defined as the ratio of F50 (clonal expansion) to E x V (chaos), with BLOSUM62-based TCRdist applied between CDR3 peptides within each V-J. Welch's t-statistics and random forest reduced 500 to 550 V-J features to roughly 13, which were used in a naive Bayes classifier (R e1071). The public reads were quality trimmed at Q25 with fastp and then assembled into clones with MiXCR by TCRdb, keeping productive beta chains. When rows share a CDR3 protein, they turn into one entry using the most common DNA and genes. V and J calls and clone size were set by TCRdb, not the authors. The sample profile shows roughly 580,000 distinct CDR3 sequences; roughly 13% of them were found once. The top ten clonotypes cover 5.5% to 7.5% of the sample.

This sequence uses TRBV20-1 and TRBJ2-5; TRBD2 fits 10 bases in the junction. Sequenced: blood. The clonotype originates from a woman in her 30s with Graves' hyperthyroidism that later progressed to Graves' ophthalmopathy. The CDR3 region has the sequence CSARDGLAGVEQETQYF. DNA sequence: TGCAGTGCTAGAGATGGCCTAGCGGGAGTTGAACAAGAGACCCAGTACTTC.